This paragraph reports one T cell receptor beta chain. Participant-given clinical history determined each cohort assignment. The source of the sample is a study of blood T cell repertoires in COVID-19. Study summary: COVID-19 samples, acute and convalescent, were from the United States, Italy and Spain.

Clones were sequenced by immunoSEQ multiplex PCR, and TCRdb holds only the in-frame ones, with some missing. Of some 200,000 clones detected, roughly 82% appear once; the ten largest clones hold about 5%. The sequenced material came from PBMCs or T cells enriched from blood (not recorded which). This receptor was identified in a woman aged 55-75 years with acute COVID-19.

The CDR3 loop is CASSLRPVWGGDNEKLFF. The CDR3 region has the DNA TGTGCCAGCAGCCTTCGACCGGTGTGGGGGGGTGATAATGAAAAACTGTTTTTT. J is TRBJ1-4 and V is TRBV27, with a tentative D call TRBD1 (5 bases). CDR1 and CDR2 (germline): MNHEY, SMNVEV (reference sequence). The CDR3 is 18 amino acids. Trimming took off 6 bases at V and 4 bases at J, with 24 bases between the two ends.